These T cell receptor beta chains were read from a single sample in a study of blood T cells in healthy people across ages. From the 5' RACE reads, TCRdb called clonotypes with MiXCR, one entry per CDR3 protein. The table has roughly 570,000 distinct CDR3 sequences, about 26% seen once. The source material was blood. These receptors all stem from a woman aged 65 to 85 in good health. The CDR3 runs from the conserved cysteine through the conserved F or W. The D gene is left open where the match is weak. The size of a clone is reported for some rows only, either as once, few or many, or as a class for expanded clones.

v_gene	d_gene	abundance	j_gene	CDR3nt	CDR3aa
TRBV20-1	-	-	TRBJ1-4	TGCAGTGCTCGTGACCCTGCTGGTAATGAAAAACTGTTTTTT	CSARDPAGNEKLFF
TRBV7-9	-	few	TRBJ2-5	TGTGCCAGCAGCTTAGTGGGGGCCCGCGGGGAGACCCAGTACTTC	CASSLVGARGETQYF
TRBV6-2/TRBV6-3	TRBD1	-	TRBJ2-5	TGTGCCAGCAGCAAAATGACGGAACCGACAGGGCCCAAAATGGCGGAGCAGTACTTC	CASSKMTEPTGPKMAEQYF
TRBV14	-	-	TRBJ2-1	TGTGCCAGCGGCCCCTTGACGCTGTACAATGAGCAGTTCTTC	CASGPLTLYNEQFF
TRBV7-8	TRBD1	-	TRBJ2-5	TGTGCCAGCAGCTTTTTGACAGGGTCAGAGACCCAGTACTTC	CASSFLTGSETQYF
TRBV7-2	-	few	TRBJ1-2	TGTGCCAGCAGTTTACTCTCTCCCCCCTATGGCTACACCTTC	CASSLLSPPYGYTF
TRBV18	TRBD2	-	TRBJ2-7	TGTGCCAGCTCACCTCCAGCGGGGGGTTTCTACGAGCAGTACTTC	CASSPPAGGFYEQYF
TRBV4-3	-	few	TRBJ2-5	TGCGCCAGCAGCCAAGAATGGTCGGGGGCTCAAGAGACCCAGTACTTC	CASSQEWSGAQETQYF
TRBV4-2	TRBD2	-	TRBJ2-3	TGTGCCAGCAGCCAAGGACCGGGACTAAACACAGATACGCAGTATTTT	CASSQGPGLNTDTQYF
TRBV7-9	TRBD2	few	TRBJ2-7	TGTGCCAGCAGCTGGGGGACTAGCGGAACCTACGAGCAGTACTTC	CASSWGTSGTYEQYF
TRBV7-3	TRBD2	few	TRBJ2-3	TGTGCCAGCAGCAAGAGGGCGGGGGGCTCGACGATCACAGATACGCAGTATTTT	CASSKRAGGSTITDTQYF
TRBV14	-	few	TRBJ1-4	TGTGCCAGCAGCCAGGGACTCTGGAATGAAAAACTGTTTTTT	CASSQGLWNEKLFF
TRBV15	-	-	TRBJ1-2	TGTGCCACCAGCAGCCAGGGGAACTATGGCTACACCTTC	CATSSQGNYGYTF
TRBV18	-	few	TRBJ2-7	TGTGCCAGCTCCGCCGGTAAGGGGTACGAGCAGTACTTC	CASSAGKGYEQYF
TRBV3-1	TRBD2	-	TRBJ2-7	TGTGCCAGCAGCCAACGACAGGCTAGCGGGGGAAAATACGAGCAGTACTTC	CASSQRQASGGKYEQYF
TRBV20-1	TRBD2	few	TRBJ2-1	TGCAGTGCTAGAGAGAGGACTAGCGGGGGGGCGTGGTGGCAGTTCTTC	CSARERTSGGAWWQFF
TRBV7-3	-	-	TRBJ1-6	TGTGCCAGCAGCTTAGACAGCAAGAATTCACCCCTCCACTTT	CASSLDSKNSPLHF
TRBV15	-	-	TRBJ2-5	TGTGCCACCAGTAACAGTGTCCAAGAGACCCAGTACTTC	CATSNSVQETQYF
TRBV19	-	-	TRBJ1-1	TGTGCCAGTAGTACCCGACAGGAATTCAACACTGAAGCTTTCTTT	CASSTRQEFNTEAFF
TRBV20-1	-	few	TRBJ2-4	TGCAGTGCTAGCCCGGACAAGAAAAACATTCAGTACTTC	CSASPDKKNIQYF
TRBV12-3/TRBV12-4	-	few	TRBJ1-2	TGTGCCTCGGGGCATAACTATGGCTACACCTTC	CASGHNYGYTF
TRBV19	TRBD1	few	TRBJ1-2	TGTGCCAGTAGACAGGGGCCAGGGGGCTACTATGGCTACACCTTC	CASRQGPGGYYGYTF
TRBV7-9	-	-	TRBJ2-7	TGTGCCAGCAGCCCCCCAGCAGGGGGGTCCTACGCGCAGTACTTC	CASSPPAGGSYAQYF
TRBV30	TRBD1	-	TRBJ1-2	TGTGCCTGGACCAAGGACAGGGGGTCCTATGGCTACACCTTC	CAWTKDRGSYGYTF
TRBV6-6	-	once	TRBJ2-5	TGTGCCAGCAGCCGCGCCTCCGGGCAAGAGACCCAGTACTTC	CASSRASGQETQYF
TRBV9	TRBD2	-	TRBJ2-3	TGTGCCAGCAGCGTATTCGGTCTAGCGGGCTATCGGATTAACACAGATACGCAGTATTTT	CASSVFGLAGYRINTDTQYF
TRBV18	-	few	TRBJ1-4	TGTGCCAGCTCACCTTTTACGGCTTCAACTAATGAAAAACTGTTTTTT	CASSPFTASTNEKLFF
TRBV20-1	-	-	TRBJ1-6	TGCAGTGCTAGAGATCAAGACGTACGAACCCTCCACTTT	CSARDQDVRTLHF
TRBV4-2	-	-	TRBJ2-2	TGTGCCAGCAGCCAAGATCGGGACGGGGAGCTGTTTTTT	CASSQDRDGELFF
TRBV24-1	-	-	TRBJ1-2	TGTGCCACCAGTGAGGGCCCGGGGGGTTACTATGGCTACACCTTC	CATSEGPGGYYGYTF
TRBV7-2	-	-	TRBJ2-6	TGTGCCAGCAGCTTAGGACCCGACTCTGGGGCCAACGTCCTGACTTTC	CASSLGPDSGANVLTF
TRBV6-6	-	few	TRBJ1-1	TGTGCCAGCAGTTACCTTTCAGGGGTGGGCACTGAAGCTTTCTTT	CASSYLSGVGTEAFF
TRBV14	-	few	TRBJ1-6	TGTGCCAGCAGCCGGAAGGGGGACTCAACAAATTCACCCCTCCACTTT	CASSRKGDSTNSPLHF
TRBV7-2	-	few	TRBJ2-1	TGTGCCAGCAGCGTTGATAACATCAATGAGCAGTTCTTC	CASSVDNINEQFF
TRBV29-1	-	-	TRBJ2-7	TGCAGCGTTGCGGGGGCGCGGACCTACGAGCAGTACTTC	CSVAGARTYEQYF
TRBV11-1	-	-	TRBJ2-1	TGTGCCAGCAGCTCTCGGCCAGGGGCACACAATGAGCAGTTCTTC	CASSSRPGAHNEQFF
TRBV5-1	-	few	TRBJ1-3	TGCGCCAGCAGCTTGGTCGGGGTGGCGGAGGACACCATATATTTT	CASSLVGVAEDTIYF
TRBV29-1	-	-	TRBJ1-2	TGCAGCGTTGGGAGTAAAGGGACTAACTATGGCTACACCTTC	CSVGSKGTNYGYTF